This TCR beta chain was sequenced during a study of shared clonotypes between healthy human individuals. TCRdb keeps only in-frame clones here, not all; method: immunoSEQ multiplex PCR. The sample yields hundreds of thousands of clones, about two thirds seen once. The CDR3 length is 13 residues. With 4 bases removed from V and 6 bases from J, the gap between germline ends came to 9 bases. Germline values: CDR1 KGHSH, CDR2 LQKENI. This TCR derives from a woman aged 30 to 39 in good health. The rearrangement uses TRBV18 and TRBJ1-4, with D uncertain. The sequenced sample consisted of memory CD4+ T cells sorted from blood. The subset is: CD45RA-negative fraction. In nucleotides, the CDR3 is TGTGCCAGCTCACTAAGGACGGATGAAAAACTGTTTTTT. Its translation: CASSLRTDEKLFF.